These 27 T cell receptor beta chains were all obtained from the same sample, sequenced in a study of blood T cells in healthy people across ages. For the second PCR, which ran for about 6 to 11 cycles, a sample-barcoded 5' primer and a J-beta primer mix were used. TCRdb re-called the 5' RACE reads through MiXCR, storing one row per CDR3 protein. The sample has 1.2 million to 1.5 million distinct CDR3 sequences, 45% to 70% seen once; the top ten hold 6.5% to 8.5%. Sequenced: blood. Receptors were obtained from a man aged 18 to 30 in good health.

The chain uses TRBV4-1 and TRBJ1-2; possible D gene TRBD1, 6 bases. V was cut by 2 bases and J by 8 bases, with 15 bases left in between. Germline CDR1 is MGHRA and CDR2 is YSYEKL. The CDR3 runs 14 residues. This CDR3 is CASSQFQGMRGYTF. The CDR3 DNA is TGCGCCAGCAGCCAATTTCAGGGGATGAGGGGCTACACCTTC.

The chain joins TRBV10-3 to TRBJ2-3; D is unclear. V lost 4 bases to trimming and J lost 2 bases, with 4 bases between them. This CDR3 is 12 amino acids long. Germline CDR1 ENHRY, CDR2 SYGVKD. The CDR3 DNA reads TGTGCCATCAGTGCTACCACAGATACGCAGTATTTT. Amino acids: CAISATTDTQYF.

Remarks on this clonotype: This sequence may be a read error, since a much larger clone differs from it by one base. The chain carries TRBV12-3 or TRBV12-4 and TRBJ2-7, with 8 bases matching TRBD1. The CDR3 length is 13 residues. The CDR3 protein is CTSRGTGSYEQYF. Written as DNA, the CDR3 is TGTACCAGCAGGGGGACAGGCTCCTACGAGCAGTACTTC.

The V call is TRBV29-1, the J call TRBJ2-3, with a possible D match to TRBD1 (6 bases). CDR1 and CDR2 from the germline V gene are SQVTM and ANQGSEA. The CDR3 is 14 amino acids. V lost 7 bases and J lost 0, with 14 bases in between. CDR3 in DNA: TGCAGCGCCACGGACAGAACCAGCACAGATACGCAGTATTTT. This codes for CSATDRTSTDTQYF.

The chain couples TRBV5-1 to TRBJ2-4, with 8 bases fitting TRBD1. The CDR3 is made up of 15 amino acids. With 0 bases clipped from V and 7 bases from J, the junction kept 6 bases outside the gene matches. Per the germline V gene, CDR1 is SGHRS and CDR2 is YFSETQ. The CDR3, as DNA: TGCGCCAGCAGCTTGGTTACAGGGGGTCAGAACATTCAGTACTTC. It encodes CASSLVTGGQNIQYF.

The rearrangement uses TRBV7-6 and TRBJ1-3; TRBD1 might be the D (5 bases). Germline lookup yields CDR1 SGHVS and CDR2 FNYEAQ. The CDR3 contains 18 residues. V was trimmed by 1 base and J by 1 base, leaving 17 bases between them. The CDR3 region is CASSLVSGDAGSGNTIYF. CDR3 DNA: TGTGCCAGCAGCTTAGTCAGCGGGGACGCCGGTTCTGGAAACACCATATATTTT.

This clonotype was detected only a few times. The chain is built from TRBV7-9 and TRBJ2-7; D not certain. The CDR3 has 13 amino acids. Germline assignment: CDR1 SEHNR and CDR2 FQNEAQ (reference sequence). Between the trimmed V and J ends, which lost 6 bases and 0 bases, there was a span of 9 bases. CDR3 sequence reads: CASRQPTSYEQYF. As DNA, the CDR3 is TGTGCCAGCAGGCAACCTACCTCCTACGAGCAGTACTTC.

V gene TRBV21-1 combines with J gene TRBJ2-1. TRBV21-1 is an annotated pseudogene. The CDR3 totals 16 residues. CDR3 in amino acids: CASSTPTESSYNEQFF. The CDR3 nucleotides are TGTGCCAGCAGCACCCCGACCGAGAGCTCCTACAATGAGCAGTTCTTC.

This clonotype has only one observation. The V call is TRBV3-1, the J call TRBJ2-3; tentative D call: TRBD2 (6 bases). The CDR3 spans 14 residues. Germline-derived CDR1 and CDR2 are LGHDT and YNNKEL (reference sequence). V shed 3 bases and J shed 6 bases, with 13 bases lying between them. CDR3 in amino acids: CASSQGLPGDTQYF. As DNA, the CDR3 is TGTGCCAGCAGCCAGGGACTCCCTGGTGATACGCAGTATTTT.

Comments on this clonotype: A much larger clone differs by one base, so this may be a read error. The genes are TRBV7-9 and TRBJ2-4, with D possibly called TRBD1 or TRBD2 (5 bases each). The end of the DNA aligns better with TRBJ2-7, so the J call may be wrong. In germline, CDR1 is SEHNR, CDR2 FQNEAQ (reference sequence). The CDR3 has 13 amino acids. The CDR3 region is CASSNMGVYEQYF. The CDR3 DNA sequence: TGTGCCAGCAGTAACATGGGGGTCTACGAGCAGTACTTC.

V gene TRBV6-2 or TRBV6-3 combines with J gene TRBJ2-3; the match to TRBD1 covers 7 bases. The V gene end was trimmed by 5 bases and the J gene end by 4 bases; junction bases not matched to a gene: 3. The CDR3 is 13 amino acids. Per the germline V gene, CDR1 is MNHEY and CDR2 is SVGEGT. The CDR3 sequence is CASSRGQPDTQYF. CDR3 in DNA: TGTGCCAGCAGTCGGGGACAGCCAGATACGCAGTATTTT.

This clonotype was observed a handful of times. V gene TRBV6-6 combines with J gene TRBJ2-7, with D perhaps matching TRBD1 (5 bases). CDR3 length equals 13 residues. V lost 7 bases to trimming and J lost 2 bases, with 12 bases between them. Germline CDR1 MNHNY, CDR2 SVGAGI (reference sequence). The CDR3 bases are TGTGCCAGCACCCATGACAGCCCCTACGAGCAGTACTTC. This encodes CASTHDSPYEQYF.

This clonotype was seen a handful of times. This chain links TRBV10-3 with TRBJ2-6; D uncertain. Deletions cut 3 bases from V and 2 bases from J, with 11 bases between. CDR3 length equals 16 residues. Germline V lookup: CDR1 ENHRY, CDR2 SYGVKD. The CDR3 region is CAISDSKGTGANVLTF. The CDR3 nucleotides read TGTGCCATCAGTGACTCCAAAGGGACTGGGGCCAACGTCCTGACTTTC.

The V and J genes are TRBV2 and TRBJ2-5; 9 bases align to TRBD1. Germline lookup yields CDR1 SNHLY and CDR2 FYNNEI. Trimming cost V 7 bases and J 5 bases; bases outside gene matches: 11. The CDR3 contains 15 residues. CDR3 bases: TGTGCCAGCAATCTAGATCGTGGGACAGGGGAGACCCAGTACTTC. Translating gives CASNLDRGTGETQYF.

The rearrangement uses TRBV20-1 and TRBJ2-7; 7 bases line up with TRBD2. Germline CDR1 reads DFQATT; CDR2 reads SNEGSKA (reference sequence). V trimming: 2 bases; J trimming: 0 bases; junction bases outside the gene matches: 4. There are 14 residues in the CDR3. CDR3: CSARSGRASYEQYF. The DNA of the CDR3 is TGCAGTGCTAGATCGGGGAGGGCCTCCTACGAGCAGTACTTC.

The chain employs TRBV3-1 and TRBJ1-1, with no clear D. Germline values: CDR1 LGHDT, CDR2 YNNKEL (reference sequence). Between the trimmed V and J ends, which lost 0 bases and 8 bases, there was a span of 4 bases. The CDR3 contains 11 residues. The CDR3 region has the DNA TGTGCCAGCAGCCAAGAAAGGGAAGCTTTCTTT. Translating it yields CASSQEREAFF.

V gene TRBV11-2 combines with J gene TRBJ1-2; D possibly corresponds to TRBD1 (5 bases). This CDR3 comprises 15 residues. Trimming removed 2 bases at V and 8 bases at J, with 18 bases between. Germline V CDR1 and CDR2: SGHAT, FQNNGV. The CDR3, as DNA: TGTGCCAGCAGCTTACTCAGGGAATCGGCGGGGGGCTACACCTTC. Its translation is CASSLLRESAGGYTF.

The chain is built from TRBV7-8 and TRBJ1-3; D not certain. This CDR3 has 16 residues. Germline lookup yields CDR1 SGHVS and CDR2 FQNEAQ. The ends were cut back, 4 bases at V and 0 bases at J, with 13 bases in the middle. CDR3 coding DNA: TGTGCCAGCAGCTCCCTAGGCGGGTACTCTGGAAACACCATATATTTT. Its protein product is CASSSLGGYSGNTIYF.

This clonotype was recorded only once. This chain's CDR3 is CASHRLAYQETQYF. The DNA of the CDR3 is TGTGCCAGCCACCGACTAGCGTATCAAGAGACCCAGTACTTC. The genes are TRBV3-1 and TRBJ2-5; 8 nucleotides align to TRBD2. The germline gives CDR1 LGHDT, CDR2 YNNKEL (reference sequence). This CDR3 is 14 amino acids long. V gave up 8 bases and J gave up 2 bases; unmatched junction bases: 7.

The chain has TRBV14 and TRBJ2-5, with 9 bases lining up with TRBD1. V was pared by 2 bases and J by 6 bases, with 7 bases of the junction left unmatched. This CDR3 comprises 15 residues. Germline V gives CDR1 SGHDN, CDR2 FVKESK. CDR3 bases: TGTGCCAGCAGCCAAACCAGGACAGGGGAAAAGACCCAGTACTTC. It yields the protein CASSQTRTGEKTQYF.

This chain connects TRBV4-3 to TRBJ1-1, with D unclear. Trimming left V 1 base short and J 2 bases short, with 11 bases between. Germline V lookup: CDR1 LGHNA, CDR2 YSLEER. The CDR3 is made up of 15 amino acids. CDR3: CASSQAPPLNTEAFF. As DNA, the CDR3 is TGCGCCAGCAGCCAAGCTCCCCCCTTAAACACTGAAGCTTTCTTT.

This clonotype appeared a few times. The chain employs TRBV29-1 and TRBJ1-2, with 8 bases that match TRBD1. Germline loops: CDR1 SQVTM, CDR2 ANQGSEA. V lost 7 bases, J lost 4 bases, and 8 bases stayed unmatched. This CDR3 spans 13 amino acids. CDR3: CSASPGTGYGYTF. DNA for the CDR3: TGCAGCGCCTCCCCCGGGACAGGCTATGGCTACACCTTC.

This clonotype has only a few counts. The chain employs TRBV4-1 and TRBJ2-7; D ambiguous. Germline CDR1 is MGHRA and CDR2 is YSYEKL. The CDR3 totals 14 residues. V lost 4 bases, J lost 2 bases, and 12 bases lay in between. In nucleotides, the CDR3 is TGCGCCAGCAGCCCTCCTAGTAAGCCCTACGAGCAGTACTTC. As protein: CASSPPSKPYEQYF.

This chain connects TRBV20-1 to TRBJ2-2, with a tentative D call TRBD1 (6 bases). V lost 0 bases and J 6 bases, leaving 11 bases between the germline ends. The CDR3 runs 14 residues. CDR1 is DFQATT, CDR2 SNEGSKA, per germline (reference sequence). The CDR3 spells CSARDGGFPGELFF. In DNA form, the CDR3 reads TGCAGTGCTAGAGATGGGGGCTTCCCCGGGGAGCTGTTTTTT.

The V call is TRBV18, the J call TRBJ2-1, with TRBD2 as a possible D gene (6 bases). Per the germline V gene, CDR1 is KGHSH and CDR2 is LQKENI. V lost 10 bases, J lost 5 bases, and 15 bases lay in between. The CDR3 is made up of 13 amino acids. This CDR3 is CATNTGEDNEQFF. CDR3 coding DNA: TGTGCCACAAACACGGGGGAGGACAATGAGCAGTTCTTC. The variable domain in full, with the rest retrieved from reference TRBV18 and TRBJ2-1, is NAGVMQNPRHLVRRRGQEARLRCSPMKGHSHVYWYRQLPEEGLKFMVYLQKENIIDESGMPKERFSAEFPKEGPSILRIQQVVRGDSAAYFCATNTGEDNEQFFGPGTRLTVL.

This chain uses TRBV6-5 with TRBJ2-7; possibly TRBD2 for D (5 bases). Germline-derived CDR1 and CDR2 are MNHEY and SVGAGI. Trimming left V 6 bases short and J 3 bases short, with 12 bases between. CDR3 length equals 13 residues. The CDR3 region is CASSRPEGYEQYF. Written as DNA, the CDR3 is TGTGCCAGCAGCCGTCCCGAGGGCTACGAGCAGTACTTC.

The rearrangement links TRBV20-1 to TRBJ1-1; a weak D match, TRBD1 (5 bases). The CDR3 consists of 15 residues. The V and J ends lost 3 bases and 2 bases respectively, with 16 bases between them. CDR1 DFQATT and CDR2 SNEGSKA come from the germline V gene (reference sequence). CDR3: CSARHLGDYNTEAFF. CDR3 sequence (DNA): TGCAGTGCTAGGCACCTAGGGGACTACAACACTGAAGCTTTCTTT.